This TCR beta chain was captured in a study of blood T cell repertoires in COVID-19. Study-level information: The United States, Italy and Spain were the sources of the acute and convalescent COVID-19 samples. T cells, B-cell-depleted T cells, or PBMCs provided the cDNA or gDNA that served as material.

J gave up 6 bases and V 6 bases, and 5 bases lay outside the gene matches. The germline gives CDR1 MNHEY, CDR2 SVGAGI. The length of the CDR3 is 13 residues. Original analysis: How many nucleated cells were present was estimated from reference gene primer amplification. Sequencing used immunoSEQ multiplex PCR; TCRdb keeps in-frame clones, though not all of them. Clone size and the V and J calls come from that table; the DNA yielded D and trimming. The data contain under 140,000 clones, roughly 91% of them singletons. This receptor was identified in a woman between 50 and 59 years old with acute or convalescent COVID-19. The sample was peripheral blood. V is TRBV6-5 and J is TRBJ1-2; 9 nucleotides line up with TRBD1. This chain's CDR3 is CASSGQGRNGYTF. DNA for the CDR3: TGTGCCAGCAGCGGACAGGGGAGGAATGGCTACACCTTC.